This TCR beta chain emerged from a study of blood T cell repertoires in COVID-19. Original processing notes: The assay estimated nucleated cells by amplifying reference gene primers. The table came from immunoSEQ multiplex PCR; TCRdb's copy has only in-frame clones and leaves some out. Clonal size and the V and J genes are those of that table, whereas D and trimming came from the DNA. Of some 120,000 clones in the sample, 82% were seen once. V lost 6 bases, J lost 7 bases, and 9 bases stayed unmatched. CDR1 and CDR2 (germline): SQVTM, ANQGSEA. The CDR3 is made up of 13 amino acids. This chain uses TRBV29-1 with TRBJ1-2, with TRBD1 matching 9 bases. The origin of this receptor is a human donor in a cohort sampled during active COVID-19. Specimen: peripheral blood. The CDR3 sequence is CSVPKKQGAGYTF. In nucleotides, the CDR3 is TGCAGCGTCCCAAAGAAACAGGGGGCTGGCTACACCTTC.